The entry that follows covers one T cell receptor beta chain sequence. Thyroid surgery took place with no prior treatment in any patient. This sample was taken from a study of metastatic and nonmetastatic thyroid tumors. Overall study: Repertoire data that came from the blood and tumor or nodule tissue of malignant and benign thyroid patients were compared.

V was trimmed by 2 bases and J by 5 bases, leaving 18 bases between them. CDR3 size: 16 residues. CDR1 and CDR2 (germline): LNHDA, SQIVND (reference sequence). With MiXCR, TCRdb called clones anew from the PCR reads. The table lists about 38,000 clones, less than 50% of them singletons. The sequence was collected from a male donor with papillary thyroid cancer or a benign thyroid nodule (not recorded which). Some clones in this sample may be carry-over from other donors' samples. J is TRBJ1-2 and V is TRBV19; no clear D gene. The sequencing input was tumor tissue. Here the CDR3 reads CASSITYGYAPYGYTF. In DNA form, the CDR3 reads TGTGCCAGTAGTATAACGTATGGGTATGCCCCGTATGGCTACACCTTC.